Listed below are T cell receptor beta chains from one sample, sequenced in a study of beta chain features in type 1 diabetes. Profiling relied on immunoSEQ multiplex PCR, and the TCRdb table lists in-frame clones only, not all of them. The sample has about 740,000 clones, roughly an eighth seen once. The source material was naive CD4+ T cells from blood. The receptors come from a man aged 18 to 35 with type 1 diabetes. CDR3s include the opening cysteine and the closing phenylalanine or tryptophan. A D gene is named only where the DNA matches it firmly. The size of a clone is reported for some rows only, either as once, few or many, or as a class for expanded clones.

TRBJ2-1 - TRBV25-1 - CASGGRNNEQFF TGTGCCAGCGGAGGGCGGAACAATGAGCAGTTCTTC
TRBJ2-6 - TRBV2 few CASRGADSGANVLTF TGTGCCAGCAGGGGGGCGGACTCTGGGGCCAACGTCCTGACTTTC
TRBJ1-1 - TRBV21-1 - CASSPSRDRDQESTEAFF TGTGCCAGCAGCCCAAGCCGGGACAGGGATCAGGAGAGCACTGAAGCTTTCTTT
TRBJ2-5 - TRBV6-5 few CASSSIPGSRGETQYF TGTGCCAGCAGTTCCATCCCAGGGTCGAGGGGGGAGACCCAGTACTTC
TRBJ1-5 - TRBV23-1 many CASGRVWGNQPQHF TGCGCCAGCGGCCGGGTGTGGGGCAATCAGCCCCAGCATTTT
TRBJ2-1 TRBD1 TRBV9 - CASRLAGQGAINEQFF TGTGCCAGCAGGTTAGCGGGACAGGGGGCCATCAATGAGCAGTTCTTC
TRBJ1-1 TRBD1 TRBV5-6 - CASSLTGGAEAFF TGTGCCAGCAGCTTAACAGGGGGAGCTGAAGCTTTCTTT
TRBJ1-1 - TRBV27 - CASSLGNTEAFF TGTGCCAGCAGTTTAGGGAACACTGAAGCTTTCTTT
TRBJ1-1 - TRBV7-8 - CASSLATEAFF TGTGCCAGCAGCTTAGCCACTGAAGCTTTCTTT
TRBJ1-4 TRBD1 TRBV30 - CAWSQGQGLFF TGTGCCTGGAGTCAAGGACAGGGACTGTTTTTT